This T cell receptor (beta chain) was identified in a study of blood T cell repertoires in COVID-19. Study context: In each case, the material was cDNA or gDNA derived from T cells, B-cell-depleted T cells, or PBMCs.

The V gene's germline CDR1 is MNHEY and CDR2 SVGAGI. This CDR3 is 13 amino acids long. V was clipped by 10 bases and J by 5 bases, with 17 bases between them. In the study's own analysis: Reference gene primer amplification in the assay estimated nucleated cell counts. Sequencing was performed with immunoSEQ multiplex PCR; in TCRdb, only in-frame clones are kept and a portion is missing. The D gene and trimming were derived from the DNA, and the V and J assignments and clone size from that table. The sample comprises 210,000 or so clones, around 87% of which are singletons, and 0.62% rests with the top ten.

The source is a middle-aged man with acute or convalescent COVID-19. This chain connects TRBV6-5 to TRBJ1-1; a possible D gene is TRBD1 (6 bases). The specimen was peripheral blood. The CDR3 region has the DNA TGTGCCACTTATCCAGGGGCTGGAACTGAAGCTTTCTTT. Translation: CATYPGAGTEAFF.